This entry describes one T cell receptor (beta chain). Its specificity is unknown. These data are taken from a study of OX40 agonist ivuxolimab in advanced cancers. Study-level background: Age averaged roughly 60 years (range about 20 to 79), and roughly 80% were male. Regarding the study as a whole: Clonal expansion by week 6 occurred in CD4+ and CD8+ blood T cells (at 0.1 to 3.0 mg/kg).

The CDR3 sequence is 14 residues long. From germline, CDR1 is MNHNY and CDR2 SVGAGI (reference sequence). V lost 8 bases, J lost 8 bases, and 5 bases stayed unmatched. The data were produced by immunoSEQ multiplex PCR, yet TCRdb's version contains in-frame clones alone and is incomplete. This table has 65,000 to 100,000 clones, 90% appearing once. Sequences were derived from CD4+ or CD8+ T cells sorted from blood, sampled in a trial of the OX40 agonist ivuxolimab. This receptor was obtained from an adult with an advanced solid tumor such as melanoma, head and neck, liver or kidney cancer. This sequence joins TRBV6-6 and TRBJ1-6, with TRBD1 matching 11 bases. The CDR3 region is CASGLGQGDSPLHF. The CDR3 DNA reads TGTGCCAGCGGCCTGGGACAGGGGGATTCACCCCTCCACTTT.